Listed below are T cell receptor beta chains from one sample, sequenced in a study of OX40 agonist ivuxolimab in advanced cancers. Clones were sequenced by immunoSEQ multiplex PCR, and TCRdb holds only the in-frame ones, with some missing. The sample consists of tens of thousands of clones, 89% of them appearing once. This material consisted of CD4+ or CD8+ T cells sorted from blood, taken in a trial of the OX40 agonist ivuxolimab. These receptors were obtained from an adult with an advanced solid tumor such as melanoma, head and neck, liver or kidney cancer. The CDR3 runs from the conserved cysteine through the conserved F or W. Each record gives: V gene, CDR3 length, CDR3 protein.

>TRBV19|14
CASRSDGSHDEQFF
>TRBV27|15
CASSQGGTVGNTIYF
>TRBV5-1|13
CASSGRNNQPQHF
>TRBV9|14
CASSVGDSNQPQHF
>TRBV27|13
CASSLGPNTEAFF
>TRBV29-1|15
CSVDSRDRANYGYTF
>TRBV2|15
CASTFDRDYSYEQYF
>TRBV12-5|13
CASGTDGGYGYTF
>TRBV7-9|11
CASSFEGEAFF
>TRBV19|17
CASSPYRHGNSYNEQFF
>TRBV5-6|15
CASSLGPGLRTEAFF
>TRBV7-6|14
CASSLGGGLETQYF
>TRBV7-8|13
CASSVGQMAEAFF
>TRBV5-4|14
CASSLGGGVGEQYF
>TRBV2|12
CASSEWNTEAFF
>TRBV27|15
CASSLRASANTEAFF
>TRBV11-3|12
CASSLAGTEAFF
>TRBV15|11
CATSASKQLFF
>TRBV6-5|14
CASSQKFRDTEAFF
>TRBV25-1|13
CATQGRGGYEAFF
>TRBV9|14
CASSVEGQLNEQYF
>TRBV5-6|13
CASSLAYQETQYF
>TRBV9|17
CASSVALLAANTGELFF
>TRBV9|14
CASSATGSGYEQYF
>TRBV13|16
CASSSPGSSPTDTQYF
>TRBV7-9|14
CASSFMQGTYGYTF
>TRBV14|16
CASSGRRNGPIQGAFF
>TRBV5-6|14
CASSFDGYNQPQHF
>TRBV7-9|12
CASSLGGGEAFF
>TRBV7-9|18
CASSSPVGTSENTDTQYF
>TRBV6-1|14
CASSPRISNQPQHF
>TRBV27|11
CASSLLGEQYF
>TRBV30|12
CAWSVLGNTIYF
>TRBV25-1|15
CASSESMGPDYGYTF
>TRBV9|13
CASSVPGFNGYTF
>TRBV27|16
CASSPQQDRGLDTIYF
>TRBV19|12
CASSGGTYEQYF
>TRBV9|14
CASSAGHPNTEAFF
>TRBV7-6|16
CASSLEGIERPYGYTF
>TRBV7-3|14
CASSSDPKDTEAFF